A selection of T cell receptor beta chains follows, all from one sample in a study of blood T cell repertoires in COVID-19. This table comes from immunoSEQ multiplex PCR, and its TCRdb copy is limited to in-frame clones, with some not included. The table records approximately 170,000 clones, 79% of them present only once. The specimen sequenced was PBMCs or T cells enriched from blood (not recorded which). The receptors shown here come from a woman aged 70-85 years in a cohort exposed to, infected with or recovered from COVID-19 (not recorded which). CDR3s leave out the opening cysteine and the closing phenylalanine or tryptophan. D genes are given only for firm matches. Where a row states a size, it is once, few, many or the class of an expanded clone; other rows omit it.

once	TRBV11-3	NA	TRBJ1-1	ASSLSGESNRRAF
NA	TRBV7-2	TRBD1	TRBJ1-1	ASSQTGWGSTEAF
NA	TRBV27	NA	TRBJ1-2	ASGGYDVYGYT
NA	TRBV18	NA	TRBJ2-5	ASSPIGGETQY
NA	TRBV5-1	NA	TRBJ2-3	ASSLEDGNTQY
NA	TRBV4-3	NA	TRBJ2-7	ASSRVLSSDEQY
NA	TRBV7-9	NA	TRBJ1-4	ASSLGSSGQLF
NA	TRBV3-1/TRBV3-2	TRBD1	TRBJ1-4	ASSPGTGLYEKLF
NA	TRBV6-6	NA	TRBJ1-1	ASSQDGDTEAF
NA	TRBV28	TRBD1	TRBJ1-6	ASKLPTGGSAPLH
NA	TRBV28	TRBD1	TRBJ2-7	ASSLLAGGYEQY
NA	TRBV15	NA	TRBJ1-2	ATSRSQGYHGYT
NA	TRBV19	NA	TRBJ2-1	ASRPTGGVRGNEQF
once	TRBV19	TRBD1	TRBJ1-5	ASRNRGMNQPQH
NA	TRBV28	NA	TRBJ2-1	ASSSIGRLYMNEQF
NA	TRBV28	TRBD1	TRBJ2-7	ASSSGGTGDYEQY
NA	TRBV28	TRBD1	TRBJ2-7	ASSDRGPYEQY
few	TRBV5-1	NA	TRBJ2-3	ASNPSGGTTDTQY
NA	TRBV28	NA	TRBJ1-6	ASSPADHNSPLH
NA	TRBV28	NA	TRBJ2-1	ASSLVRGFNEQF
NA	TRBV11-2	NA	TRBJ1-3	ASSPPYAFGNTIY
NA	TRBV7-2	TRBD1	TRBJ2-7	ASSPGTGQEQY
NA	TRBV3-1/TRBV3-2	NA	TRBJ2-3	ASSHGRSGDTQY
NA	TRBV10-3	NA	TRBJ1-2	AISDGGLGYGYT
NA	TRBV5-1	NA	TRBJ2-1	ASSFQGDNEQF
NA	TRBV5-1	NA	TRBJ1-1	ASSSSTTGDTEAF
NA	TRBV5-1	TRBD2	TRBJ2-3	ASSLGTSGPKPNTQY
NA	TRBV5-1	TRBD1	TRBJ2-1	ASSPGGTTYNEQF
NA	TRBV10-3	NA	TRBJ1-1	AISGGVAAF
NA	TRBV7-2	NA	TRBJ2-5	ASSYNGRETQY
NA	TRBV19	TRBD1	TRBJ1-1	ASSPGQGSSGAF
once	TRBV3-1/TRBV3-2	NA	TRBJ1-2	ASSQIPYYGYT
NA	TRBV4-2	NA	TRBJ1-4	ASSQDKAGGNEKLF
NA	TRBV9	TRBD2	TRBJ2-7	ASSPTSGSWEQY
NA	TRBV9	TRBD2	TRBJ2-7	ASSVGTPSGLSSYEQY